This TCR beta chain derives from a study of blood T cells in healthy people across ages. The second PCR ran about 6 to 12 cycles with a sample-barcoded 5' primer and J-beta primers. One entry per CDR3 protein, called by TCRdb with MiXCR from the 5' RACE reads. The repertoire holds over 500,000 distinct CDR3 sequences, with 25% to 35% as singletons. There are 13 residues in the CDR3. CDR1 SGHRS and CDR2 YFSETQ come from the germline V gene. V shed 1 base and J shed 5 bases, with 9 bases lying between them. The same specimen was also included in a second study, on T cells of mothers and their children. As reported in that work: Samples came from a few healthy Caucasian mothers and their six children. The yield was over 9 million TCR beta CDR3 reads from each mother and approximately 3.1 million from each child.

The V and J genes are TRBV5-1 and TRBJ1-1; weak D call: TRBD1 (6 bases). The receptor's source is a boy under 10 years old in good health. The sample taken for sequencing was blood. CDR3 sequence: CASSLTGITEAFF. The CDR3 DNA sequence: TGCGCCAGCAGCTTGACAGGGATAACTGAAGCTTTCTTT. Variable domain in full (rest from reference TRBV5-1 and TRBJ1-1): KAGVTQTPRYLIKTRGQQVTLSCSPISGHRSVSWYQQTPGQGLQFLFEYFSETQRNKGNFPGRFSGRQFSNSRSEMNVSTLELGDSALYLCASSLTGITEAFFGQGTRLTVV.